This is a list of T cell receptor beta chains from one sample in a study of T cell clones after liver transplantation. Clones were read by immunoSEQ multiplex PCR, and TCRdb kept only the in-frame ones, dropping some. The repertoire holds tens of thousands of clones, with 70% as singletons. This material consisted of CD4+ T cells from blood, taken at the roughly 16-month timepoint. Every receptor here comes from a human patient who received a liver transplant. Some T cells may be supplied by the graft donor. Both conserved end residues are part of each CDR3. A D gene is named only where the DNA matches it firmly. Expanded clones get a size class; other rows say once, few or many, or leave the size out.

clone_size: NA; d_call: TRBD2; cdr3_length: 13; j_call: TRBJ2-5; v_call: TRBV10-2; cdr3_nt: TGCGCCACCGGTCAATCGGGGGGGGAGACCCAGTACTTC; cdr3_aa: CATGQSGGETQYF
clone_size: NA; d_call: NA; cdr3_length: 15; j_call: TRBJ2-3; v_call: TRBV5-6; cdr3_nt: TGTGCCAGCAGTCGGCCAGCACCGCGCACAGATACGCAGTATTTT; cdr3_aa: CASSRPAPRTDTQYF
clone_size: NA; d_call: NA; cdr3_length: 13; j_call: TRBJ1-5; v_call: TRBV18; cdr3_nt: TGTGCCAGCTCACAGGGGAGCAATCAGCCCCAGCATTTT; cdr3_aa: CASSQGSNQPQHF
clone_size: NA; d_call: TRBD1; cdr3_length: 14; j_call: TRBJ1-2; v_call: TRBV19; cdr3_nt: TGTGCCAGTAGAGAGACAGGGGGCGGCTATGGCTACACCTTC; cdr3_aa: CASRETGGGYGYTF
clone_size: NA; d_call: TRBD2; cdr3_length: 17; j_call: TRBJ2-1; v_call: TRBV4-1; cdr3_nt: TGCGCCAGCAGCCAAGATTATGAAGCGGGGTCCTACAATGAGCAGTTCTTC; cdr3_aa: CASSQDYEAGSYNEQFF
clone_size: many; d_call: TRBD1; cdr3_length: 15; j_call: TRBJ2-2; v_call: TRBV28; cdr3_nt: TGTGCCAGCAGGGATTGGACAGGGCATCCCGGGGAGCTGTTTTTT; cdr3_aa: CASRDWTGHPGELFF
clone_size: NA; d_call: NA; cdr3_length: 14; j_call: TRBJ2-4; v_call: TRBV7-2; cdr3_nt: TGTGCCAGCAGCTTAGCGGATAGCGGAAACATTCAGTACTTC; cdr3_aa: CASSLADSGNIQYF
clone_size: few; d_call: NA; cdr3_length: 15; j_call: TRBJ1-2; v_call: TRBV7-2; cdr3_nt: TGTGCCAGCAGCTTAGTACAGGGCGGAGGATATGGCTACACCTTC; cdr3_aa: CASSLVQGGGYGYTF
clone_size: few; d_call: TRBD1; cdr3_length: 13; j_call: TRBJ2-7; v_call: TRBV28; cdr3_nt: TGTGCCAGCAGTTGGACAGGGGGCTACGAGCAGTACTTC; cdr3_aa: CASSWTGGYEQYF
clone_size: few; d_call: NA; cdr3_length: 16; j_call: TRBJ1-6; v_call: TRBV1; cdr3_nt: TGCACCAGCAGCAAGGGACAGGGGGTCTATAATTCACCCCTCCACTTT; cdr3_aa: CTSSKGQGVYNSPLHF
clone_size: NA; d_call: NA; cdr3_length: 14; j_call: TRBJ1-1; v_call: TRBV5-1; cdr3_nt: TGCGCCAGCAGACCGGCCAGCATGAACACTGAAGCTTTCTTT; cdr3_aa: CASRPASMNTEAFF
clone_size: NA; d_call: TRBD1; cdr3_length: 13; j_call: TRBJ1-1; v_call: TRBV7-6; cdr3_nt: TGTGCCAGCAGCCAAGGGACAGCTGCTGAAGCTTTCTTT; cdr3_aa: CASSQGTAAEAFF
clone_size: NA; d_call: TRBD1; cdr3_length: 16; j_call: TRBJ2-3; v_call: TRBV5-4; cdr3_nt: TGTGCCAGCAGCTCACCCGGGACAGGGTTCACAGATACGCAGTATTTT; cdr3_aa: CASSSPGTGFTDTQYF
clone_size: once; d_call: TRBD2; cdr3_length: 15; j_call: TRBJ2-7; v_call: TRBV7-2; cdr3_nt: TGTGCCAGCAGTCCCACGTCTAGCGGGGGATTCGGGCAGTACTTC; cdr3_aa: CASSPTSSGGFGQYF
clone_size: few; d_call: TRBD1; cdr3_length: 14; j_call: TRBJ1-2; v_call: TRBV28; cdr3_nt: TGTGCCAGCAGTTTATTAGTCAGGGGGGACGGCTACACCTTC; cdr3_aa: CASSLLVRGDGYTF
clone_size: NA; d_call: TRBD2; cdr3_length: 17; j_call: TRBJ2-7; v_call: TRBV15; cdr3_nt: TGTGCCACCAGCAGAGATTCCCTACTAGCGGGGACCTACGAGCAGTACTTC; cdr3_aa: CATSRDSLLAGTYEQYF
clone_size: many; d_call: TRBD1; cdr3_length: 15; j_call: TRBJ2-7; v_call: TRBV11-1; cdr3_nt: TGTGCCAGCAGCCCTAGGGACAGGGGGTCCTACGAGCAGTACTTC; cdr3_aa: CASSPRDRGSYEQYF
clone_size: NA; d_call: NA; cdr3_length: 15; j_call: TRBJ2-3; v_call: TRBV19; cdr3_nt: TGTGCCAGTAGTATATCCCGGAGGGCCGCAGATACGCAGTATTTT; cdr3_aa: CASSISRRAADTQYF
clone_size: NA; d_call: TRBD1; cdr3_length: 16; j_call: TRBJ1-6; v_call: TRBV27; cdr3_nt: TGTGCCAGCAGTCCGTCGGACAGGGTCTATAATTCACCCCTCCACTTT; cdr3_aa: CASSPSDRVYNSPLHF
clone_size: few; d_call: NA; cdr3_length: 13; j_call: TRBJ2-2; v_call: TRBV28; cdr3_nt: TGTGCCAGCACGGACGCGAACACCGGGGAGCTGTTTTTT; cdr3_aa: CASTDANTGELFF
clone_size: NA; d_call: NA; cdr3_length: 16; j_call: TRBJ2-3; v_call: TRBV5-1; cdr3_nt: TGCGCCAGCAGCTTGGCCGAGGGGTATGGCACAGATACGCAGTATTTT; cdr3_aa: CASSLAEGYGTDTQYF
clone_size: few; d_call: TRBD1; cdr3_length: 16; j_call: TRBJ2-3; v_call: TRBV5-1; cdr3_nt: TGCGCCAGCAGCGACGGGACAGGGGTGAGCACAGATACGCAGTATTTT; cdr3_aa: CASSDGTGVSTDTQYF
clone_size: NA; d_call: NA; cdr3_length: 13; j_call: TRBJ2-7; v_call: TRBV6-5; cdr3_nt: TGTGCCAGCAGTCACAGGAGGACCTACGAGCAGTACTTC; cdr3_aa: CASSHRRTYEQYF